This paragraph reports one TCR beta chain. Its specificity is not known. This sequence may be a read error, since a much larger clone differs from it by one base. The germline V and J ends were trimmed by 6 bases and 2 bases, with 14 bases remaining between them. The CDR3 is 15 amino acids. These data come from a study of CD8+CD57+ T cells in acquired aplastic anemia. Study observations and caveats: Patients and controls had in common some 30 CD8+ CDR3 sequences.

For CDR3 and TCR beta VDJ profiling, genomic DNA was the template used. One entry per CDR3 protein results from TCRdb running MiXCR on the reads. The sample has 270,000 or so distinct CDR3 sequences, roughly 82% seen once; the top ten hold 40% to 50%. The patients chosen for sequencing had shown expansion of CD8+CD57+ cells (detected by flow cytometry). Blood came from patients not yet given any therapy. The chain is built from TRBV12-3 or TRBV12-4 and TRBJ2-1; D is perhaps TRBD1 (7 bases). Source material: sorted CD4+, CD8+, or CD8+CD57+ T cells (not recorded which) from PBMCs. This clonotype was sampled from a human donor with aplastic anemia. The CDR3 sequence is CASSQGGGTYNEQFF. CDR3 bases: TGTGCCAGCAGCCAGGGGGGCGGAACCTACAATGAGCAGTTCTTC.